A selection of T cell receptor beta chains follows, all from one sample in a study of T cell repertoires in cytomegalovirus infection. Each CDR3 protein gets one entry after TCRdb re-called the reads with MiXCR. The repertoire has a few hundred thousand distinct CDR3 sequences, roughly 9.5% of them found once; the top ten carry 3.5% to 4.5%. The specimen sequenced was PBMCs. The receptors originated from a human donor in good health (CMV status not recorded). Some clones in this sample may be carry-over from other donors' samples. CDR3s include the opening cysteine and the closing phenylalanine or tryptophan. The D gene is left open where the match is weak. Expanded clones are given a class, and other clones once, few, many or no size at all.

TRBJ1-1 TRBV7-2 many . CASSPGMNTEAFF TGTGCCAGCAGCCCAGGTATGAACACTGAAGCTTTCTTT
TRBJ2-1 TRBV28 many TRBD1 CASSSTRDRVYNEQFF TGTGCCAGCAGTTCCACCCGGGACAGGGTATACAATGAGCAGTTCTTC
TRBJ1-1 TRBV19 . TRBD1 CASSMADRGTEAFF TGTGCCAGTAGTATGGCGGACAGGGGCACTGAAGCTTTCTTT
TRBJ2-7 TRBV4-2 . TRBD2 CASSQLAGMYEQYF TGTGCCAGCAGCCAATTAGCGGGAATGTACGAGCAGTACTTC
TRBJ2-3 TRBV7-2 many . CASSARASGFSTDTQYF TGTGCCAGCAGCGCCCGAGCGTCCGGATTCAGCACAGATACGCAGTATTTT
TRBJ1-5 TRBV6-6 . . CASSWPSQKGFNQPQHF TGTGCCAGCAGTTGGCCATCTCAGAAGGGTTTCAATCAGCCCCAGCATTTT
TRBJ1-4 TRBV12-3/TRBV12-4 . TRBD1 CASSRGGQVSKLFF TGTGCCAGCAGCCGAGGGGGCCAGGTATCGAAACTGTTTTTT
TRBJ2-7 TRBV28 few . CASSFGVLTSLGQYF TGTGCCAGCAGTTTTGGGGTCTTGACCAGTTTAGGGCAGTACTTC
TRBJ2-3 TRBV12-3/TRBV12-4 . TRBD2 CASNSPTSGIRGWTDTQYF TGTGCCAGCAACTCTCCCACTAGCGGGATTCGGGGGTGGACAGATACGCAGTATTTT
TRBJ1-3 TRBV20-1 few . CSARGFSGNTIYF TGCAGTGCTAGAGGTTTCTCTGGAAACACCATATATTTT
TRBJ2-4 TRBV7-8 many . CASSLTGVAKNIQYF TGTGCCAGCAGCTTAACTGGGGTAGCCAAAAACATTCAGTACTTC
TRBJ2-5 TRBV6-5 many . CASSYPGHPVTQYF TGTGCCAGCAGTTACCCGGGACACCCAGTGACCCAGTACTTC
TRBJ2-4 TRBV5-1 . TRBD2 CASSLWREGKAKNIQYF TGCGCCAGCAGCTTGTGGCGGGAGGGAAAAGCCAAAAACATTCAGTACTTC
TRBJ1-6 TRBV9 many . CASSVRGLNSPLHF TGTGCCAGCAGCGTACGAGGGTTGAATTCACCCCTCCACTTT
TRBJ1-6 TRBV12-3/TRBV12-4 many . CASSLTGIGSPLHF TGTGCCAGCAGCTTAACAGGGATCGGGTCACCCCTCCACTTT
TRBJ2-3 TRBV24-1 many . CATSDPKTTDTQYF TGTGCCACCAGTGACCCCAAGACCACAGATACGCAGTATTTT
TRBJ2-2 TRBV7-2 many . CASSRYTGELFF TGTGCCAGCAGCCGCTACACCGGGGAGCTGTTTTTT
TRBJ1-6 TRBV12-3/TRBV12-4 few . CASSLRRWSSYNSPLHF TGTGCCAGCAGTTTACGACGATGGAGCTCCTATAATTCACCCCTCCACTTT
TRBJ2-3 TRBV7-8 many . CASSSQYPSTDTQYF TGTGCCAGCAGCTCGCAATATCCTAGCACAGATACGCAGTATTTT
TRBJ1-1 TRBV10-3 . TRBD1 CAISELTGDTEAFF TGTGCCATCAGTGAGTTGACAGGGGACACTGAAGCTTTCTTT
TRBJ2-2 TRBV19 many . CASRSGSANTGELFF TGTGCCAGTAGGAGCGGCTCAGCGAACACCGGGGAGCTGTTTTTT
TRBJ1-2 TRBV4-3 many . CASSQVGYGYTF TGCGCCAGCAGCCAAGTAGGATATGGCTACACCTTC
TRBJ2-1 TRBV7-2 many TRBD2 CASSLALAGGANEQFF TGTGCCAGCAGCTTAGCGCTAGCGGGGGGGGCGAATGAGCAGTTCTTC
TRBJ2-7 TRBV11-2 few . CASSFGTLKSEQYF TGTGCCAGCAGCTTCGGGACTCTAAAGTCCGAGCAGTACTTC
TRBJ2-4 TRBV3-1 . . CASSQGGGSIQYF TGTGCCAGCAGCCAAGGAGGGGGGAGCATTCAGTACTTC
TRBJ1-1 TRBV12-3/TRBV12-4 many TRBD1 CASSPGTGNTEAFF TGTGCCAGCAGCCCAGGGACAGGGAACACTGAAGCTTTCTTT
TRBJ2-1 TRBV2 few TRBD1 CASRRGTGIDEQFF TGTGCCAGCAGGCGTGGGACAGGGATCGATGAGCAGTTCTTC
TRBJ2-5 TRBV7-2 many . CASSTERRTLGETQYF TGTGCCAGCAGCACTGAGCGGAGAACGTTAGGGGAGACCCAGTACTTC
TRBJ2-1 TRBV7-2 few TRBD2 CASSWGGGAINEQFF TGTGCCAGCAGTTGGGGCGGGGGGGCCATCAATGAGCAGTTCTTC
TRBJ1-5 TRBV7-2 many . CASSFGDGSNQPQHF TGTGCCAGCAGCTTCGGGGACGGTAGCAATCAGCCCCAGCATTTT
TRBJ2-1 TRBV5-4 many TRBD2 CASSSRTSGYNEQFF TGTGCCAGCAGCTCCAGGACTAGCGGATACAATGAGCAGTTCTTC
TRBJ1-1 TRBV19 many . CASSIQRDTEAFF TGTGCCAGTAGTATCCAGAGGGACACTGAAGCTTTCTTT
TRBJ2-7 TRBV7-6 many . CASSRGGGSYEQYF TGTGCCAGCAGCCGCGGTGGGGGCTCCTACGAGCAGTACTTC
TRBJ2-7 TRBV24-1 . . CATSDSDGDYEQYF TGTGCCACCAGTGACTCGGACGGGGACTACGAGCAGTACTTC
TRBJ2-7 TRBV7-2 many TRBD2 CASSLGLAGVYEQYF TGTGCCAGCAGCTTAGGACTAGCGGGAGTGTACGAGCAGTACTTC
TRBJ1-1 TRBV7-2 . TRBD1 CASRSDRWLEAFF TGTGCCAGCAGGTCGGACAGGTGGCTTGAAGCTTTCTTT
TRBJ2-1 TRBV19 many TRBD2 CASSIQRTSGGNEQFF TGTGCCAGTAGTATCCAAAGGACTAGCGGGGGAAATGAGCAGTTCTTC
TRBJ1-2 TRBV11-2 many . CASSPGEAYGYTF TGTGCCAGCAGCCCCGGGGAGGCCTATGGCTACACCTTC
TRBJ1-1 TRBV4-2 many . CASSLHRVGTEAFF TGTGCCAGCAGCCTTCACAGGGTTGGCACTGAAGCTTTCTTT
TRBJ1-1 TRBV7-2 many . CASSGGRWVTEAFF TGTGCCAGCAGCGGGGGGCGGTGGGTTACTGAAGCTTTCTTT
TRBJ1-1 TRBV7-8 few . CASTRPSNTEAFF TGTGCCAGCACCAGACCGTCGAACACTGAAGCTTTCTTT
TRBJ2-7 TRBV27 few TRBD2 CASSPWTSGRQNEQYF TGTGCCAGCAGTCCCTGGACTAGCGGGAGACAAAACGAGCAGTACTTC
TRBJ2-3 TRBV4-3 many . CASSQVRLSTDTQYF TGCGCCAGCAGCCAAGTTCGCCTTAGCACAGATACGCAGTATTTT